The present T cell receptor (beta chain) was sequenced within a study of vaccination effects on CD4 cells after COVID-19. A note on this clone: Antigen specificity is unknown.

Expansion of antigen-specific CD4+ T cells with viral peptide pools was carried out by the ViraFEST assay before sequencing. At the end of roughly ten days of culture, CD4+ T cells were isolated. Infection with SARS-CoV-2 occurred in the person between March and December 2020, and PCR confirmed it. Trimming pared 4 bases from V and 4 bases from J, leaving 13 bases between. This CDR3 is 14 amino acids long. Germline assignment: CDR1 SGHTA and CDR2 FQGNSA. Data came from immunoSEQ multiplex PCR; TCRdb stores just in-frame clones and leaves some out. This sample has around 40,000 clones; approximately 73% occur once, and the top ten carry approximately 33%.

Source: CD4+ T cells from PBMCs cultured with a peptide pool, taken before COVID-19 vaccination. This receptor was identified in a human donor who had a prior SARS-CoV-2 infection. V gene TRBV7-2 combines with J gene TRBJ2-5; possible D gene TRBD2, 5 bases. For the CDR3, the DNA is TGTGCCAGCAGCTCGGGGATCGGGCGAGAGACCCAGTACTTC. Protein product: CASSSGIGRETQYF.